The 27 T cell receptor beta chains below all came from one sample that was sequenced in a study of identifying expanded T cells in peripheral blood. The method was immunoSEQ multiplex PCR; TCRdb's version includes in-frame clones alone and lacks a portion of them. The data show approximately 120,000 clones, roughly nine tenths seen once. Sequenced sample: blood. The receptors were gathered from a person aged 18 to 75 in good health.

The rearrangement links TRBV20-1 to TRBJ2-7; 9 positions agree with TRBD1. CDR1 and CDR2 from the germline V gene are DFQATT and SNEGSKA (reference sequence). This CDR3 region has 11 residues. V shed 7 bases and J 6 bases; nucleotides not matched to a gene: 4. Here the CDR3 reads CSEGQGREQYF. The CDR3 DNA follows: TGCAGTGAAGGACAGGGGCGCGAGCAGTACTTC.

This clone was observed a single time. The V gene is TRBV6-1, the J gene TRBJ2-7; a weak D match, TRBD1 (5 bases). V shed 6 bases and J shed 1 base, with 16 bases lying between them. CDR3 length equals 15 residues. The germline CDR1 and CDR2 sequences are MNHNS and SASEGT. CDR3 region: CASSFTRDRSYEQYF. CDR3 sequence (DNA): TGTGCCAGCAGCTTCACTCGTGACAGATCCTACGAGCAGTACTTC.

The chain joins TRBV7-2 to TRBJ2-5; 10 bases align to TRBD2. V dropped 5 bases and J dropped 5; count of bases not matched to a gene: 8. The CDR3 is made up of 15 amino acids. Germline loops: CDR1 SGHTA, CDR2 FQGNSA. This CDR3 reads CASSLSGGALETQYF. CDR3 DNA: TGTGCCAGCAGCCTCAGCGGGGGGGCCTTGGAGACCCAGTACTTC.

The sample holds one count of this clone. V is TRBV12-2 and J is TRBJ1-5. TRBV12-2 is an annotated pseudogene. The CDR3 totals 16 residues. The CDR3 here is CASRPKLGRINQPQHF. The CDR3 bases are TGTGCAAGTCGCCCGAAGTTGGGACGGATCAATCAGCCCCAGCATTTT.

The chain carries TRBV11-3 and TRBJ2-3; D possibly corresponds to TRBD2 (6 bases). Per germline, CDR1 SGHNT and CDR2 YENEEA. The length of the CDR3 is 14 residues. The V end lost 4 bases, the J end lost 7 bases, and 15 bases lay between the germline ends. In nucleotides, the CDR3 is TGTGCCAGCAGCTCGGGGACCGCGGGATATACGCAGTATTTT. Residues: CASSSGTAGYTQYF.

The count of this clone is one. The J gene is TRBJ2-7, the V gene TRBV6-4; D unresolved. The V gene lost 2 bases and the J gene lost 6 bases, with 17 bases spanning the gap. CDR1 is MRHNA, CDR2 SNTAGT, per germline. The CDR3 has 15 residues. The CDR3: CASSDPKWQLGEQYF. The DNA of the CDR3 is TGTGCCAGCAGTGACCCAAAATGGCAGCTCGGCGAGCAGTACTTC.

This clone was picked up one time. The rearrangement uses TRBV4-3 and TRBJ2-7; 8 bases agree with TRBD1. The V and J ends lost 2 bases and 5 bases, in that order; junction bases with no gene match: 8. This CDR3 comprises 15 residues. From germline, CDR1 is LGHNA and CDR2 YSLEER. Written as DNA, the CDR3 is TGCGCCAGCAGCCAACAGGACAGGGCTCTAGACGAGCAGTACTTC. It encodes CASSQQDRALDEQYF.

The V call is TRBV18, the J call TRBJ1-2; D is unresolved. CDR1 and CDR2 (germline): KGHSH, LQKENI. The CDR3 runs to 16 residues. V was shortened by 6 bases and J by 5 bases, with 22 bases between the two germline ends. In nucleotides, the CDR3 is TGTGCCAGCTCGCCAGGTTTGCGGAGGGAGATGTATGGCTACACCTTC. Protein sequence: CASSPGLRREMYGYTF.

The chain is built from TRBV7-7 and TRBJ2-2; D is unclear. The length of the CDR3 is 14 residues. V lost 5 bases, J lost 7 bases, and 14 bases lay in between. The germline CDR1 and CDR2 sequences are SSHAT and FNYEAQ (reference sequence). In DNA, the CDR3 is TGTGCCAGCAGCCCGTACGGGTTGAGCGGGGAGCTGTTTTTT. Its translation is CASSPYGLSGELFF.

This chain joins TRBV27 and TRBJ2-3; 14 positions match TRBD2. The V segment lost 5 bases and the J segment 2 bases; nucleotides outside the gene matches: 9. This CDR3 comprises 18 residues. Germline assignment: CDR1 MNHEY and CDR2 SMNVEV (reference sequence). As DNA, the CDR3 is TGTGCCAGCAGTCCCGCGGGACTAGCGGGGGATACCACAGATACGCAGTATTTT. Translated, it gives CASSPAGLAGDTTDTQYF.

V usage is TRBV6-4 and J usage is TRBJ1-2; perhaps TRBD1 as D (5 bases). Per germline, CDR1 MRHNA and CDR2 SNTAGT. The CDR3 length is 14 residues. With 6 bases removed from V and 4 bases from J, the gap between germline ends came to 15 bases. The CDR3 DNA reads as TGTGCCAGCAGCGCAGGGTCTGGTAGCTATGGCTACACCTTC. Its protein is CASSAGSGSYGYTF.

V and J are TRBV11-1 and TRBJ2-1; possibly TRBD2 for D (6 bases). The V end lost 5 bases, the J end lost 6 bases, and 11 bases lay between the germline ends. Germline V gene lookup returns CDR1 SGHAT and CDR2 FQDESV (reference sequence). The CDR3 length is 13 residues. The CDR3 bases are TGTGCCAGCAGCCTCCGGGACTTCAATGAGCAGTTCTTC. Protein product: CASSLRDFNEQFF.

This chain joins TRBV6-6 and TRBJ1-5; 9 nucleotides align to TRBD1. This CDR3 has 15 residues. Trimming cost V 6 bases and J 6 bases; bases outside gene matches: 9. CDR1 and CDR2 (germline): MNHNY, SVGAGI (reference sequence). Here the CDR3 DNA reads TGTGCCAGCAGGTCTTCCGGGACAGGGCTTCAGCCCCAGCATTTT. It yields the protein CASRSSGTGLQPQHF.

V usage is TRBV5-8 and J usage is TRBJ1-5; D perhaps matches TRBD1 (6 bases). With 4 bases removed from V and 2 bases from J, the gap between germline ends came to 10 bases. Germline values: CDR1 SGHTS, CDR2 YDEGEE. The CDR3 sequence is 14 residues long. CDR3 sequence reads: CASSTRGGNQPQHF. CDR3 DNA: TGTGCCAGCAGCACCAGGGGCGGCAATCAGCCCCAGCATTTT.

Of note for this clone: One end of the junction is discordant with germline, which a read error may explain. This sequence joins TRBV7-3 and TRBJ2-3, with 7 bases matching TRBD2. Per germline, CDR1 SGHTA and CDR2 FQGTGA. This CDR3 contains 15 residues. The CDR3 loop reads CASSLTTSDTDTQYF. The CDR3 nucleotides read TGTGCCAGCAGCCTAACAACTAGCGACACAGATACGCAGTATTTT.

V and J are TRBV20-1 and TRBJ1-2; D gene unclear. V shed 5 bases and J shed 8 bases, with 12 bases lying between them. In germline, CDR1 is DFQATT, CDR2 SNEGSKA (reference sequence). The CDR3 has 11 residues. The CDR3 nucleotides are TGCAGTGCTCACAGTGTTTGGGGCTACACCTTC. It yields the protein CSAHSVWGYTF.

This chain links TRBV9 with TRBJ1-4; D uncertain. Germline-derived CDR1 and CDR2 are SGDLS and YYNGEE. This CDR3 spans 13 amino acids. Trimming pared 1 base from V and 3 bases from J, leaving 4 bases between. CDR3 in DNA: TGTGCCAGCAGCGTATCTGCTAATGAAAAACTGTTTTTT. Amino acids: CASSVSANEKLFF.

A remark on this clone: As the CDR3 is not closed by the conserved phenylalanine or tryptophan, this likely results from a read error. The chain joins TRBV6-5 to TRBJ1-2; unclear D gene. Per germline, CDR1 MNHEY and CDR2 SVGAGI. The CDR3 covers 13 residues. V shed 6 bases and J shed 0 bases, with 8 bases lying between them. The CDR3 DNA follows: TGTGCCAGCAGGCCGTCCGCTAACTATGGCTACACCCTC. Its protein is CASRPSANYGYTL.

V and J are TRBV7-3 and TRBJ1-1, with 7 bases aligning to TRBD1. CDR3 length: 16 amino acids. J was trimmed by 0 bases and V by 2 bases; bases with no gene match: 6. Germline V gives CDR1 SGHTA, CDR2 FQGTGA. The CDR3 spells CASSLGGTGVNTEAFF. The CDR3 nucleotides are TGTGCCAGCAGCTTAGGGGGTACAGGGGTGAACACTGAAGCTTTCTTT.

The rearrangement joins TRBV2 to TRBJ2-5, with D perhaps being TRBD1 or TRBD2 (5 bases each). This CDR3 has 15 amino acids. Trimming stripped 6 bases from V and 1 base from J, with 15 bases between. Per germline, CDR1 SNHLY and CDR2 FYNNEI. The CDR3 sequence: CASSSGNRFQETQYF. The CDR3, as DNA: TGTGCCAGCAGCTCCGGGAACAGGTTCCAAGAGACCCAGTACTTC.

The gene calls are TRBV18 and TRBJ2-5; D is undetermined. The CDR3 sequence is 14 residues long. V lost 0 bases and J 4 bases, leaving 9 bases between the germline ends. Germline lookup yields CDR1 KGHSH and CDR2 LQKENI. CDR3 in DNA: TGTGCCAGCTCACCACCGCATTTATCAGAGACCCAGTACTTC. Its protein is CASSPPHLSETQYF.

The CDR3 DNA reads TGTGCCAGCAGTGCAGGACAGGGGATGGGCACTGAAGCTTTCTTT. Translated, it gives CASSAGQGMGTEAFF. This sequence joins TRBV2 and TRBJ1-1, with 9 positions matching TRBD1. Trimming took 4 bases from V and 4 from J; bases not matched to a gene: 7. The CDR3 runs 15 residues. Germline CDR1 is SNHLY and CDR2 is FYNNEI.

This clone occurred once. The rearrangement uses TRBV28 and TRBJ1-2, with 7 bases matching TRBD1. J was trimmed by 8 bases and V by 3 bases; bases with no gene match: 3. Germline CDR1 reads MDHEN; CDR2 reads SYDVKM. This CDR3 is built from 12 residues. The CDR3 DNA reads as TGTGCCAGCAGTTTCCAGGGGGTGGGCTACACCTTC. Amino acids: CASSFQGVGYTF.

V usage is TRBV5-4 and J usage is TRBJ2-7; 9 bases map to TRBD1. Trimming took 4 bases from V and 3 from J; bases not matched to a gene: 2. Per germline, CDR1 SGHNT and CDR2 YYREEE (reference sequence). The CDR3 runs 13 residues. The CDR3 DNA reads TGTGCCAGCAGCCAGACAGGGGGCTACGAGCAGTACTTC. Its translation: CASSQTGGYEQYF.

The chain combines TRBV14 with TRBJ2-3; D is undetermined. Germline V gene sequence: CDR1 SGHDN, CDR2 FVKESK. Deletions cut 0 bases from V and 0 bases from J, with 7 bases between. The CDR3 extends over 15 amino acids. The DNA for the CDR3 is TGTGCCAGCAGCCAAGAACGACTGAGCACAGATACGCAGTATTTT. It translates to CASSQERLSTDTQYF.

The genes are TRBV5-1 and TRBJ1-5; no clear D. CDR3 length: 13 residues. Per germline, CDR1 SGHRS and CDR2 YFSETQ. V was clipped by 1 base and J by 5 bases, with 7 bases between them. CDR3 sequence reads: CASSLYRDQPQHF. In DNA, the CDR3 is TGCGCCAGCAGCTTGTACAGAGATCAGCCCCAGCATTTT.

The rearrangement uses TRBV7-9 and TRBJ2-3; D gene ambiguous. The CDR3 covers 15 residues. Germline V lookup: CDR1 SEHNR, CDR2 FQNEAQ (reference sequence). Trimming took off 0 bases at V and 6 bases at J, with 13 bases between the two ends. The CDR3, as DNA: TGTGCCAGCAGCTTAGCGCGAGGCCGGGCGGATACGCAGTATTTT. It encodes CASSLARGRADTQYF.